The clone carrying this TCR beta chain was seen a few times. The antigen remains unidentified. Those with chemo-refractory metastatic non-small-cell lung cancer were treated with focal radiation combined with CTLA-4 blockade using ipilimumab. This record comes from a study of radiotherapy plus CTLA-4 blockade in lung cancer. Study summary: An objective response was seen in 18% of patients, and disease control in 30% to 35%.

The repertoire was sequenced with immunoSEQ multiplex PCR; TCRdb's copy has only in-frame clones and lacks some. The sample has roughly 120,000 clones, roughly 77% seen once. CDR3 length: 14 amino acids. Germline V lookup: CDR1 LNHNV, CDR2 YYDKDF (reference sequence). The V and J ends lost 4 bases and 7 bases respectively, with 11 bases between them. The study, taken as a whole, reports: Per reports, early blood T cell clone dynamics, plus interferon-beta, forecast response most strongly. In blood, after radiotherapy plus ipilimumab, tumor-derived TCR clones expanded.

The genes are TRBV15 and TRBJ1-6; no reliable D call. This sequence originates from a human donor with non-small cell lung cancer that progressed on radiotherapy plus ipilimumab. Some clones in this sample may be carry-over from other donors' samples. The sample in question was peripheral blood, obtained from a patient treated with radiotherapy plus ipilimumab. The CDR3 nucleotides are TGTGCCACCAGCAAAGAGAGGGAGAATTCACCCCTCCACTTT. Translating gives CATSKERENSPLHF.